This T cell receptor (beta chain) appears in the sequencing data of a study of blood T cell repertoires in COVID-19. Study overall: The origin of the acute and convalescent COVID-19 samples was the United States, Italy and Spain.

Original processing notes: Using reference gene primer amplification, nucleated cell counts were estimated. Assay used: immunoSEQ multiplex PCR; TCRdb lists only in-frame clones, some missing. The DNA was the basis for D and trimming; V, J and clone size are from that table. The sample shows around 210,000 clones, over 60% of them seen only once. The sequencing sample was made of peripheral blood. The origin of this receptor is a woman in her seventies with acute or convalescent COVID-19.

CDR3 residues: CASSVQGYGNTIYF. The CDR3 DNA is TGTGCCAGCAGCGTACAGGGGTATGGAAACACCATATATTTT. The chain is built from TRBV9 and TRBJ1-3; D is perhaps TRBD1 (6 bases). With 1 base removed from V and 3 bases from J, the gap between germline ends came to 8 bases. Germline values: CDR1 SGDLS, CDR2 YYNGEE. The CDR3 totals 14 residues. Full variable domain (remainder filled in from reference TRBV9 and TRBJ1-3): DSGVTQTPKHLITATGQRVTLRCSPRSGDLSVYWYQQSLDQGLQFLIQYYNGEERAKGNILERFSAQQFPDLHSELNLSSLELGDSALYFCASSVQGYGNTIYFGEGSWLTVV.